A single T cell receptor beta chain is shown here with its context. Its antigen is as yet unknown. J lost 5 bases, V lost 0 bases, and 6 bases had no gene match. Germline loops: CDR1 SGHRS, CDR2 YFSETQ. This CDR3 has 16 amino acids. Time point: pre-treatment sample, taken before nivolumab and TIL therapy. This sample is drawn from a study of TIL therapy for anti-PD-1-resistant metastatic lung cancer. Study information: Tumor harvest preceded PD-1/PD-L1 blockade, followed by nivolumab treatment. Most patients had lung adenocarcinoma; a handful of tumors were EGFR-mutant, two ALK-rearranged; half smoked currently or formerly.

The libraries were made with immunoSEQ v3. The protocol was immunoSEQ multiplex PCR, while the TCRdb copy is restricted to in-frame clones and leaves out a portion. This sample yields about 15,000 clones, of which roughly 82% are seen a single time; about 0.9% belongs to the top ten. Study-wide points: This highly selected cohort may not generalize to typical lung cancer patients.

The material sequenced was blood, taken at baseline. This sequence originates from a person aged 25-80 years with non-small cell lung cancer. The gene calls are TRBV5-1 and TRBJ2-1, with 9 bases lining up with TRBD2. CDR3 nucleotides: TGCGCCAGCAGCTTGGCCCCCGTAGCGGGGGACAATGAGCAGTTCTTC. Its protein product is CASSLAPVAGDNEQFF.